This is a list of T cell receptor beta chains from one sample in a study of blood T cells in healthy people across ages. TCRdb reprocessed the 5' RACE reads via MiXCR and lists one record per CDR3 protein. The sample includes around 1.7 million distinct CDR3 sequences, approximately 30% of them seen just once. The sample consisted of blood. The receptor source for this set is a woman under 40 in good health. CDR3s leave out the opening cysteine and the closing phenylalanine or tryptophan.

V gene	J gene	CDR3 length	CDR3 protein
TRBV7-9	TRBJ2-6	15	ASTTGIGNSGANVLT
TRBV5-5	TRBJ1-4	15	ASSSRAPGSSNEKLF
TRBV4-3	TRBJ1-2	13	ASSQDYTVGYGYT
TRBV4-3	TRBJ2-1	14	ASSQGAQFLRAEQF
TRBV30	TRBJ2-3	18	AWSVSRGPGTSGLSDTQY
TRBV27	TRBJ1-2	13	ASSKGGPVGYGYT
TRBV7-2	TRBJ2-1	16	ASSLVLLPSGTYNEQF
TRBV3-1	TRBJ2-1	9	ASGRGSEQF
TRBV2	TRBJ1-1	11	ASRPEANTEAF
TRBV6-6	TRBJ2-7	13	ASSGEFGRGYEQY
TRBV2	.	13	ASCPDRRLNNEQY
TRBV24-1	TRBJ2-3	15	ATSDFIAGGSHDTQY
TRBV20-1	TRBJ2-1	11	SVQGVTYNEQF
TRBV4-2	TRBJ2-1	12	ASSGETLDNEQF
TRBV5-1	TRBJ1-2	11	TSSPSGGYGYT
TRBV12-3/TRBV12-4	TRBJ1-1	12	ASSSGRQYTEAF
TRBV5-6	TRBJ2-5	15	ASSLSGLAVLQETQY
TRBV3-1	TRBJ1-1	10	ASSPGQSEAF
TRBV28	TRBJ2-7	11	ASRAGENYEQY
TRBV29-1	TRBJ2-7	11	SARGHYSYEQY
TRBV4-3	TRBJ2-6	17	ASSQDRPRAHSGANVLT
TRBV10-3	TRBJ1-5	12	AISGTGSNQPQH
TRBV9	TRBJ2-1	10	ASSGNRGEQF
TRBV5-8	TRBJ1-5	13	ASSAGQLFNQPQH
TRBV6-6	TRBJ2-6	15	ASRGADALSGANVLT
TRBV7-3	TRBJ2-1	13	ASSLTPGTYNEQF
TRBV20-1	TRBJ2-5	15	SAPPGTSGSGGETQY
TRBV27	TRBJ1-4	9	ASSNNRGLF
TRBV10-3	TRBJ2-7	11	AISVGTSYEQY
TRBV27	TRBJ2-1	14	ASDIDGVSPYNEQF
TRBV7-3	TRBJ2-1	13	ASSLFGGAENEQF
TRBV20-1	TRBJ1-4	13	SARGGDATNEKLF
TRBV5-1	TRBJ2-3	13	ASSFSGSWTDTQY
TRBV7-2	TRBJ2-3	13	ASSPGQAVADTQY
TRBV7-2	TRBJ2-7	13	ASSLSGEGTYEQY
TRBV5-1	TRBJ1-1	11	ASSLGDLAEAF
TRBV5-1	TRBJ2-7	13	ASSPGGSVPYEQY
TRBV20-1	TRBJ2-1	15	SARGGTSGRIGNEQF
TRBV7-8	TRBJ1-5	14	ASSLGGSGPGQPQH
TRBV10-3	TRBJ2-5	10	AIGGPRETQY
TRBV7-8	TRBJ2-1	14	ASSSRAARGSDEQF
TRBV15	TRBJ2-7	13	ATSSGPGQSYEQY